This entry is about one T cell receptor (beta chain). Its antigen is as yet unknown. This specimen comes from a study of PD-1 blockade in classical Hodgkin lymphoma. Broader study findings: After ASCT, patients who started nivolumab under 1 year later were excluded. As was reported, newly diagnosed patients showed lower baseline TCR diversity than healthy donors did. The diversity seen at baseline in complete responders resembled that of newly diagnosed patients.

Time point specified: cycle 4 day 1 (C4D1), after six to seven weeks of nivolumab. In every patient, relapse followed autologous stem cell transplantation, while exposure to brentuximab vedotin differed. TCRdb's table, derived via immunoSEQ multiplex PCR, lists solely in-frame clones and lacks some. Of just under 65,000 clones detected, more than 80% appear once; the ten largest clones hold 6.5% to 9.5%. The CDR3 spans 16 residues. V was pared by 0 bases and J by 0 bases, with 9 bases between. Germline V gene data show CDR1 as LGHNA and CDR2 as YNFKEQ. The specimen was peripheral blood mononuclear cells (PBMCs), collected before the fourth cycle of nivolumab. This sequence joins TRBV4-2 and TRBJ1-5; D gene ambiguous. The TCR originated in a human donor with classical Hodgkin lymphoma. CDR3 sequence (DNA): TGTGCCAGCAGCCAAGAGGGGTCGTATAGCAATCAGCCCCAGCATTTT. Its translation: CASSQEGSYSNQPQHF.